Listed here is a single T cell receptor (beta chain). These data come from a study of blood T cell repertoires in COVID-19. The wider study: Both acute and convalescent COVID-19 samples were obtained from the United States, Italy and Spain. In each case, the material was cDNA or gDNA derived from T cells, B-cell-depleted T cells, or PBMCs.

Authors' processing steps: The assay estimated nucleated cells by amplifying reference gene primers. Using immunoSEQ multiplex PCR, the repertoire was profiled, and TCRdb retains in-frame clones only, with some absent. Clonal size and the V and J genes are those of that table, whereas D and trimming came from the DNA. The sample has over 85,000 clones, around 90% seen once; the top ten hold 3% to 4%. The CDR3 is 15 amino acids. V lost 4 bases to trimming and J lost 3 bases; unmatched junction nucleotides: 8. Per germline, CDR1 MDHEN and CDR2 SYDVKM. The V and J genes are TRBV28 and TRBJ2-5; 7 nucleotides align to TRBD2. Sequencing was carried out using peripheral blood. This receptor was obtained from a woman aged 50 to 65 with acute or convalescent COVID-19. The DNA of the CDR3 is TGTGCCAGCAGTTGGGGGGGAGCGGCTAAAGAGACCCAGTACTTC. This translates into CASSWGGAAKETQYF.